This is a list of T cell receptor beta chains from one sample in a study of blood T cell repertoires in COVID-19. Using immunoSEQ multiplex PCR, the repertoire was profiled, and TCRdb retains in-frame clones only, with some absent. The sample consists of under 60,000 clones, roughly 87% of them appearing once. Sequencing used peripheral blood. The receptors were gathered from a human donor with acute or convalescent COVID-19. The donor label of this sample is uncertain. Each CDR3 is given with its conserved first and last residue. A D gene is named only where the DNA matches it firmly. A row's size may be missing; if present it is once, few, many or a size class.

abundance	v_gene	len	d_gene	j_gene	CDR3aa	CDR3nt
-	TRBV10-3	18	-	TRBJ2-1	CAISESDGGGGSYNEQFF	TGTGCCATCAGTGAGTCGGATGGGGGGGGCGGCTCCTACAATGAGCAGTTCTTC
-	TRBV5-1	16	-	TRBJ1-6	CASSLGDRTFNSPLHF	TGCGCCAGCAGCTTGGGAGACAGAACCTTTAATTCACCCCTCCACTTT
-	TRBV29-1	15	-	TRBJ1-3	CSVGGTGSSGNTIYF	TGCAGCGTCGGCGGTACGGGAAGCTCTGGAAACACCATATATTTT
-	TRBV7-9	16	TRBD2	TRBJ2-1	CASSLWTSGSGNEQFF	TGTGCCAGCAGCCTCTGGACTAGCGGGAGTGGGAATGAGCAGTTCTTC
-	TRBV5-4	15	TRBD1	TRBJ2-5	CASSFPQGARETQYF	TGTGCCAGCAGCTTCCCGCAGGGGGCGCGGGAGACCCAGTACTTC
-	TRBV3-1/TRBV3-2	17	TRBD2	TRBJ2-1	CASSQPGTSGLGDEQFF	TGTGCCAGCAGCCAGCCCGGGACTAGCGGACTCGGGGATGAGCAGTTCTTC
-	TRBV5-5	15	TRBD1	TRBJ1-4	CASSSTGGNNEKLFF	TGTGCCAGCAGCTCGACAGGGGGCAATAATGAAAAACTGTTTTTT
-	TRBV10-2	14	-	TRBJ1-1	CASSRTGKNTEAFF	TGCGCCAGCAGTCGGACGGGGAAGAACACTGAAGCTTTCTTT
-	TRBV2	14	-	TRBJ2-2	CASSEWIAVGELFF	TGTGCCAGCAGTGAATGGATAGCCGTCGGGGAGCTGTTTTTT
-	TRBV19	16	TRBD1	TRBJ2-4	CASSHPGQAAKNIQYF	TGTGCCAGTAGTCATCCGGGACAGGCGGCCAAAAACATTCAGTACTTC
-	TRBV5-1	15	TRBD1	TRBJ1-2	CASSPGGRGQDGYTF	TGCGCCAGCAGCCCCGGAGGCAGGGGGCAGGATGGCTACACCTTC
-	TRBV19	16	-	TRBJ1-2	CASSKDSPSMGYGYTF	TGTGCCAGTAGTAAGGACAGCCCCAGTATGGGCTATGGCTACACCTTC
once	TRBV7-6	16	TRBD2	TRBJ2-7	CASSVSLLLAGGGVHF	TGTGCCAGCAGCGTATCCCTCCTACTAGCGGGAGGGGGGGTGCACTTC
-	TRBV19	15	-	TRBJ1-5	CASSRGSTLAQPQHF	TGTGCCAGTAGTAGAGGCTCAACTCTCGCCCAGCCCCAGCATTTT
-	TRBV19	14	-	TRBJ1-4	CASSPRQTDEKLFF	TGTGCCAGTAGTCCCCGACAGACGGATGAAAAACTGTTTTTT
-	TRBV7-9	13	TRBD1	TRBJ1-5	CASSLGTGGAQHF	TGTGCCAGCAGCCTAGGTACAGGGGGAGCCCAGCATTTT
-	TRBV12-3/TRBV12-4	13	TRBD1	TRBJ2-5	CASSRTGQETQYF	TGTGCCAGCAGTCGGACAGGGCAAGAGACCCAGTACTTC
-	TRBV6-6	14	TRBD1	TRBJ2-7	CASSRQGLTYEQYF	TGTGCCAGCAGCCGACAGGGGTTAACCTACGAGCAGTACTTC
-	TRBV6-5	13	TRBD1	TRBJ1-5	CASSTDRDQPQHF	TGTGCCAGCAGCACTGACAGGGATCAGCCCCAGCATTTT
once	TRBV19	18	TRBD1	TRBJ1-5	CASSMTRFGTGVNQPQHF	TGTGCCAGTAGTATGACTCGATTTGGGACAGGAGTCAATCAGCCCCAGCATTTT
-	TRBV15	17	TRBD2	TRBJ2-1	CATSRGTSAVSYNEQFF	TGTGCCACCAGCAGAGGGACTAGCGCTGTCTCCTACAATGAGCAGTTCTTC
-	TRBV12-3/TRBV12-4	12	-	TRBJ2-7	CASRRGVYEQYF	TGTGCCTCCCGGAGGGGAGTCTACGAGCAGTACTTC
-	TRBV14	14	-	TRBJ1-1	CASSLMFGDTEAFF	TGTGCCAGCAGCCTAATGTTCGGGGACACTGAAGCTTTCTTT
-	TRBV9	14	TRBD1	TRBJ1-1	CASSTRTGDTEAFF	TGTGCCAGCAGCACACGGACAGGGGACACTGAAGCTTTCTTT
-	TRBV7-9	16	-	TRBJ2-3	CASSLAGAPPTDTQYF	TGTGCCAGCAGCTTAGCGGGAGCCCCTCCCACAGATACGCAGTATTTT
-	TRBV6-2/TRBV6-3	17	-	TRBJ1-5	CASSPSGSWGGIQPQHF	TGTGCCAGCAGTCCCTCAGGGTCGTGGGGGGGCATTCAGCCCCAGCATTTT
-	TRBV28	16	TRBD1	TRBJ1-5	CASSPTGEFGNQPQHF	TGTGCCAGCAGTCCGACAGGGGAATTCGGCAATCAGCCCCAGCATTTT
-	TRBV2	14	TRBD1	TRBJ1-3	CASRAQGIGNTIYF	TGTGCCAGCAGGGCACAGGGGATTGGAAACACCATATATTTT
-	TRBV28	15	-	TRBJ2-1	CASRTRYPRGGRGFF	TGTGCCAGCAGAACCCGGTATCCTAGGGGTGGCCGCGGGTTCTTC
-	TRBV4-2	17	TRBD2	TRBJ2-2	CASSQDWSGGVTGELFF	TGTGCCAGCAGCCAAGATTGGAGCGGGGGAGTCACCGGGGAGCTGTTTTTT
-	TRBV4-1	17	-	TRBJ2-1	CASSQERLASGSDEQFF	TGCGCCAGCAGCCAAGAACGCCTAGCCTCTGGCAGCGATGAGCAGTTCTTC